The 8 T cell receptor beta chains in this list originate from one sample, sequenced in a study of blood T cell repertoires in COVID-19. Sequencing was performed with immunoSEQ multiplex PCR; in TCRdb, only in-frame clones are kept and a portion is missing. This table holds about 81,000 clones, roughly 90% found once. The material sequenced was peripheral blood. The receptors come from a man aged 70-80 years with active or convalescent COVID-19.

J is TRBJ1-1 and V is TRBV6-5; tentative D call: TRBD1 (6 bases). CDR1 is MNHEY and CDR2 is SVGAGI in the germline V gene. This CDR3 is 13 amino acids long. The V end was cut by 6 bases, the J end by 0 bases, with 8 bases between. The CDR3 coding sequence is TGTGCCAGCAGGAGGGGGTTGAACACTGAAGCTTTCTTT. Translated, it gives CASRRGLNTEAFF.

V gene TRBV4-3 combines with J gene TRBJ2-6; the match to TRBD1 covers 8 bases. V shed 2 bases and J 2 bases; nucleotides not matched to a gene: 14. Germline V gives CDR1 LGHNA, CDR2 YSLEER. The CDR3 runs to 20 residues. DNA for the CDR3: TGCGCCAGCAGCCAAAACGCGGACAGGGTGTTGAAGGCTGGGGCCAACGTCCTGACTTTC. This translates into CASSQNADRVLKAGANVLTF.

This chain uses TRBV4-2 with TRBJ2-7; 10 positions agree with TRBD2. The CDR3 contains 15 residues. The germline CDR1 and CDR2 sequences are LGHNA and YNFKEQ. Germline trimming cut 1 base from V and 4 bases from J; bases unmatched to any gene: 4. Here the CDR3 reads CASSQVAGGQYEQYF. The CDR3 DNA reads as TGTGCCAGCAGCCAAGTAGCGGGGGGACAATACGAGCAGTACTTC.

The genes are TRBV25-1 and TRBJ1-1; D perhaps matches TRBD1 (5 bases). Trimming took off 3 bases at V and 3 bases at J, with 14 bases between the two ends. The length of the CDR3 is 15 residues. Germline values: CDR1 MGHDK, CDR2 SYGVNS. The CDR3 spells CASSEPSSGDTEAFF. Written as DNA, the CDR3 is TGTGCCAGCAGTGAGCCGTCGTCGGGGGACACTGAAGCTTTCTTT.

The CDR3 reads CASSDFGSRPGQYF. CDR3 sequence (DNA): TGTGCCAGCAGTGACTTTGGGTCTCGGCCAGGGCAGTACTTC. This chain uses TRBV6-4 with TRBJ2-7; D is ambiguous. Per the germline V gene, CDR1 is MRHNA and CDR2 is SNTAGT. This CDR3 spans 14 amino acids. Trimming took 1 base from V and 9 from J, leaving 16 bases between them.

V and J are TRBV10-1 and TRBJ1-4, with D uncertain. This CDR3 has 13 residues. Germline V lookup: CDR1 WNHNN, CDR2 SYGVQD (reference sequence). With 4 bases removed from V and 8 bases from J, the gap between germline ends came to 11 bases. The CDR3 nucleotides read TGCGCCAGCAGTGGATCCGCGCCCGAAAAACTGTTTTTT. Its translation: CASSGSAPEKLFF.

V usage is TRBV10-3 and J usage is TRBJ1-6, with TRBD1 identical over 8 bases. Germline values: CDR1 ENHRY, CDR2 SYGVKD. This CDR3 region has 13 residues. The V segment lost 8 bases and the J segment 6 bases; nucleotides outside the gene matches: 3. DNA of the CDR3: TGTGCCATCTCCGGGACAGGTAATTCACCCCTCCACTTT. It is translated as CAISGTGNSPLHF.

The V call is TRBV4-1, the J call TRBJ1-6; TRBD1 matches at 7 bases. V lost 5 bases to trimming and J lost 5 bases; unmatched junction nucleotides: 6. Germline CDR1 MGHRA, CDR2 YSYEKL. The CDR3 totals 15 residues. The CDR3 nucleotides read TGCGCCAGCAGCATCCGGGACAGAGATAATTCACCCCTCCACTTT. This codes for CASSIRDRDNSPLHF.